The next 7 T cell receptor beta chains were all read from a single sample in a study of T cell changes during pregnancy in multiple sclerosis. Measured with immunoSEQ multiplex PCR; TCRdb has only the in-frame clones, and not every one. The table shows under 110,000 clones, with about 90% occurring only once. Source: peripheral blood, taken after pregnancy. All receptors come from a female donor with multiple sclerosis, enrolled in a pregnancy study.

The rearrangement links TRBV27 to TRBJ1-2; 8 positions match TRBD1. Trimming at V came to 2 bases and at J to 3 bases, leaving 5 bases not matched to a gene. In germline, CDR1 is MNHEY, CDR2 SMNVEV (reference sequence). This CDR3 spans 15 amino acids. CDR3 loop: CASSLGLDRDYGYTF. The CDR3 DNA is TGTGCCAGCAGTTTAGGACTGGACAGGGACTATGGCTACACCTTC.

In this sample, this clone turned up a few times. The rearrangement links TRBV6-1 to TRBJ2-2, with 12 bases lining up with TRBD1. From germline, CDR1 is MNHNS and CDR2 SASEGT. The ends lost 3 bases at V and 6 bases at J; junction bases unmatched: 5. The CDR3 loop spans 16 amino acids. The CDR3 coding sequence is TGTGCCAGCAGTGACCCGGGACAGGGGGCCTCCGGGGAGCTGTTTTTT. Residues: CASSDPGQGASGELFF.

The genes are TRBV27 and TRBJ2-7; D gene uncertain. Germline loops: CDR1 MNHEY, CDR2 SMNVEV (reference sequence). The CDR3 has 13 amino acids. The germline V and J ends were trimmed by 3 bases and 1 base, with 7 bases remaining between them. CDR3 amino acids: CASSFRISYEQYF. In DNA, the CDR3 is TGTGCCAGCAGTTTTCGTATTTCCTACGAGCAGTACTTC.

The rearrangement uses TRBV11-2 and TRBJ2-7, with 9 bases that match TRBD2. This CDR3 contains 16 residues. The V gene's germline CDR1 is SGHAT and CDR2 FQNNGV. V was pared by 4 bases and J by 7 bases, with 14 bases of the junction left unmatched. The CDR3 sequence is CASSSRSGGPLDEQYF. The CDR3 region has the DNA TGTGCCAGCAGCTCCCGTAGCGGGGGTCCCCTAGATGAGCAGTACTTC.

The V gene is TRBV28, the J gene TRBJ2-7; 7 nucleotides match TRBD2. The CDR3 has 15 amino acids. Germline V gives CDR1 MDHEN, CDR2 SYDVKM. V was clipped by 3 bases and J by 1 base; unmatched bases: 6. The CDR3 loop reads CASSFGASGSYEQYF. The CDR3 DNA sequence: TGTGCCAGCAGTTTTGGGGCTAGCGGATCCTACGAGCAGTACTTC.

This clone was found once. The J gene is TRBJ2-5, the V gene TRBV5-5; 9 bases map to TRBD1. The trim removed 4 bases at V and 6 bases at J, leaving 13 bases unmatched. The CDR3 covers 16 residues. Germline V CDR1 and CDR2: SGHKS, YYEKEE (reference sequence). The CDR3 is CASSGVGTGTGQTQYF. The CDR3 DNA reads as TGTGCCAGCAGCGGCGTCGGGACAGGGACGGGGCAGACCCAGTACTTC.

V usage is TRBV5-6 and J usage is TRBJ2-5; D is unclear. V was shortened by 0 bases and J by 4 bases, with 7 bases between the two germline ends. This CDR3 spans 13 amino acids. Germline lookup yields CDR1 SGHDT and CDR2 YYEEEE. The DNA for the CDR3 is TGTGCCAGCAGCTTGGGGCCGGGAGAGACCCAGTACTTC. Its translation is CASSLGPGETQYF.